The following is a T cell receptor beta chain sequence with its context. Its antigen is unidentified. The protocol was immunoSEQ multiplex PCR, while the TCRdb copy is restricted to in-frame clones and leaves out a portion. The repertoire holds roughly 380 clones, with 55% to 75% as singletons. This sample was taken from a study of circulating tumor DNA in untreated peripheral T-cell lymphoma. Whole-study findings and limits: A trend toward worse survival accompanied detectable post-therapy ctDNA. In a couple of patients, ctDNA persisted after therapy without relapse for 10 years.

Germline CDR1 is LNHDA and CDR2 is SQIVND (reference sequence). CDR3 length: 20 residues. V was clipped by 10 bases and J by 0 bases; unmatched bases: 26. The sequencing sample was made of cell-free DNA from blood serum. The TCR was taken from a human donor with peripheral T-cell lymphoma. The chain combines TRBV19 with TRBJ1-1, with 7 bases that match TRBD1. CDR3 nucleotide sequence: TGTGCCACCTCAAGAGGGCCCTCAGGGGGGTATGGTAGTTTGAACACTGAAGCTTTCTTT. Protein: CATSRGPSGGYGSLNTEAFF. Variable domain in full (rest from reference TRBV19 and TRBJ1-1): DGGITQSPKYLFRKEGQNVTLSCEQNLNHDAMYWYRQDPGQGLRLIYYSQIVNDFQKGDIAEGYSVSREKKESFPLTVTSAQKNPTAFYLCATSRGPSGGYGSLNTEAFFGQGTRLTVV.